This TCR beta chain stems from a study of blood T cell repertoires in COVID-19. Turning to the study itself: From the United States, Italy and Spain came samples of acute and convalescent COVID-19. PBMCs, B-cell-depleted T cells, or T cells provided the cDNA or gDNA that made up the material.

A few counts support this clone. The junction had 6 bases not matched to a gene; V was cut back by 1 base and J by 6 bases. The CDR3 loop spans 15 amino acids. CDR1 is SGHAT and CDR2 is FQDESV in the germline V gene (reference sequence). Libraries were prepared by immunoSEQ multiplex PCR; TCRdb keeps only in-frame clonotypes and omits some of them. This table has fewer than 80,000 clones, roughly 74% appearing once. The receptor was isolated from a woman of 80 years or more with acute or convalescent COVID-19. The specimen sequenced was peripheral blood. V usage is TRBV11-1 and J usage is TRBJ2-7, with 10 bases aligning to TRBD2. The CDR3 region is CASSLVASGSREQYF. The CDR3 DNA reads TGTGCCAGCAGCTTAGTTGCTAGCGGGAGCCGCGAGCAGTACTTC.